This T cell receptor beta chain came from a study of radiation and T cells in renal cell carcinoma. Study summary: Nephrectomy followed 15 Gy stereotactic body radiation by 4 weeks. General observations from the study: Pretreatment tumor biopsies were lacking, so baseline clonotypes are unknown. From baseline, blood top tumor clonotypes peaked at 2 weeks post-radiation.

With regard to this clone: Antigen unknown. One end of the junction fails to match germline, which may point to a read error.

Clones were sequenced by immunoSEQ multiplex PCR, and TCRdb holds only the in-frame ones, with some missing. The table includes tens of thousands of clones, over 70% detected once. The time point: baseline pretreatment blood. The treatment: 15 Gy SBRT to primary tumor, nephrectomy 4 weeks later. Blood was sampled at baseline, 2 weeks and 4 weeks after SBRT. There are 12 residues in the CDR3. Per germline, CDR1 PRHDT and CDR2 FYEKMQ (reference sequence). This chain links TRBV13 with TRBJ1-1; no definite D call. Sequences were derived from blood, sampled from a patient whose treatment included radiotherapy and nephrectomy. This TCR was recovered from a man between 60 and 75 years old with renal cell carcinoma. This CDR3 reads CASSLGATQAFF. Here the CDR3 DNA reads TGTGCCAGCAGCTTAGGGGCCACTCAAGCTTTCTTT.